The subject of this entry is one T cell receptor (beta chain). This sample was included in a study of blood T cells in healthy people across ages. A sample-barcoded 5' primer and a J-beta primer mix were used in a second PCR of roughly 6 to 11 cycles. TCRdb re-derived calls from the 5' RACE reads in MiXCR, one entry per CDR3 protein. The table records hundreds of thousands of distinct CDR3 sequences, 20% to 25% of them present only once. Germline V gene data show CDR1 as DFQATT and CDR2 as SNEGSKA (reference sequence). CDR3 size: 13 residues. With 6 bases removed from V and 6 bases from J, the gap between germline ends came to 15 bases. This sample was also put to use in a study of T cells of mothers and their children. As that report states: Samples were obtained from a few healthy Caucasian mothers and their six children. Among related mother-child pairs, overlap was slightly higher than in unrelated pairs, though not significantly.

Input material: blood. This chain joins TRBV20-1 and TRBJ2-4; the D gene is possibly TRBD1 (6 bases). The origin of this receptor is a boy younger than 18 in good health. CDR3 in amino acids: CSAVDSASNIQYF. Written as DNA, the CDR3 is TGCAGTGCCGTGGACAGTGCTTCAAACATTCAGTACTTC.